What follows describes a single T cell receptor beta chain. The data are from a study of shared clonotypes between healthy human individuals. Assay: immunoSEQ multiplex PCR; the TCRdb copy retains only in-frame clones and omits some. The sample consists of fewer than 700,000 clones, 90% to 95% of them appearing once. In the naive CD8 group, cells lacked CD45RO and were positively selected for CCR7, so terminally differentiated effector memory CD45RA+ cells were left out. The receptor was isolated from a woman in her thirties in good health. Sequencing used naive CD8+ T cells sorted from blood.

CDR3 bases: TGTGCCAGCAGCCCCAGAAACAGGGACGAGCAGTACTTC. Protein: CASSPRNRDEQYF. The chain is built from TRBV11-2 and TRBJ2-7; the D gene is possibly TRBD1 (6 bases). Deletions cut 5 bases from V and 5 bases from J, with 13 bases between. Germline V gene lookup returns CDR1 SGHAT and CDR2 FQNNGV. This CDR3 spans 13 amino acids.